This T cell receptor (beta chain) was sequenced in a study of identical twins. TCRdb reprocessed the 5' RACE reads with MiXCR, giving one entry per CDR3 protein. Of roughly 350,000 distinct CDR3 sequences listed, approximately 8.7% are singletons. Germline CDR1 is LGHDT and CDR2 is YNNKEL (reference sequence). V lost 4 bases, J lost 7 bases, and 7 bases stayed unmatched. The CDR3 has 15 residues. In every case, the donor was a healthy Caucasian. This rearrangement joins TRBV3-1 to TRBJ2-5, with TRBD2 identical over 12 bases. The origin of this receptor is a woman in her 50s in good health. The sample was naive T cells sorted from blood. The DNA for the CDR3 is TGTGCCAGCAGCCGACTAGCGGGAGAAGAGCGGACCCAGTACTTC. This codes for CASSRLAGEERTQYF.